This TCR beta chain was identified during a study of shared clonotypes between healthy human individuals. The CDR3 loop spans 12 amino acids. Germline values: CDR1 LGHNA, CDR2 YSLEER. The V and J ends lost 0 bases and 7 bases respectively, with 4 bases between them. The assay was immunoSEQ multiplex PCR, and TCRdb's table has in-frame clones only and misses some. Of about 450,000 clones listed, around three quarters are singletons. This clonotype originated in a woman aged 40 to 50 in good health. Some clones in this sample may be carry-over from other donors' samples. Sequenced sample: PBMCs. The chain links TRBV4-3 to TRBJ2-1; D gene uncertain. As DNA, the CDR3 is TGCGCCAGCAGCCAAGAATTGAATGAGCAGTTCTTC. Its translation: CASSQELNEQFF.